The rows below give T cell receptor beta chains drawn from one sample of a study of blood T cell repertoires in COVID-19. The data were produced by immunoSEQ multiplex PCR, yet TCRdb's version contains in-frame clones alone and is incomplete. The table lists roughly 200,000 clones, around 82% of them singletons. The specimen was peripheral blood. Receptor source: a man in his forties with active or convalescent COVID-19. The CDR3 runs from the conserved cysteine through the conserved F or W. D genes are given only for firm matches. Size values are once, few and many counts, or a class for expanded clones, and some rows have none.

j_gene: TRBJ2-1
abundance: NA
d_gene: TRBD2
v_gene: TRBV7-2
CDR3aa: CAGGGIQNEQFF
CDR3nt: TGTGCCGGGGGGGGGATACAAAATGAGCAGTTCTTC

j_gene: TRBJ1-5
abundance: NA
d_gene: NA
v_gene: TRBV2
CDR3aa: CASSDAGQPQHF
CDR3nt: TGTGCCAGCAGTGACGCAGGTCAGCCCCAGCATTTT

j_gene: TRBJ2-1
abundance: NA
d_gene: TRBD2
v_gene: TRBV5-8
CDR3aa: CASSVGLANYNEQFF
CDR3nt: TGTGCCAGCAGCGTGGGACTAGCGAACTACAATGAGCAGTTCTTC

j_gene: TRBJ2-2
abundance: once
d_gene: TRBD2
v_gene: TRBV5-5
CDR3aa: CASSLVGSGRSYTGELFF
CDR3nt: TGTGCCAGCAGCTTGGTTGGTAGCGGGAGATCGTACACCGGGGAGCTGTTTTTT

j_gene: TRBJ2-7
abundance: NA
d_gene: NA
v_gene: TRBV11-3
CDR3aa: CASSPPFGTTYEQYF
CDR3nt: TGTGCCAGCAGCCCCCCGTTCGGGACAACCTACGAGCAGTACTTC

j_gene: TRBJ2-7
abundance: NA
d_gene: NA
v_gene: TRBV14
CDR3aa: CASSQGSSARLYEQYF
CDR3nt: TGTGCCAGCAGCCAAGGGTCAAGCGCTCGCCTCTACGAGCAGTACTTC

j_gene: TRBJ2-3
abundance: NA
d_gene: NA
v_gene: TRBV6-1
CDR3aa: CASSEGLGRTDTQYF
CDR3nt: TGTGCCAGCAGTGAGGGGCTAGGGAGGACAGATACGCAGTATTTT

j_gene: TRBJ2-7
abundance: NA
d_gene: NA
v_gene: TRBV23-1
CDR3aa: CASSHETGSYEQYF
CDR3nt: TGCGCCAGCAGTCACGAAACAGGGAGCTACGAGCAGTACTTC

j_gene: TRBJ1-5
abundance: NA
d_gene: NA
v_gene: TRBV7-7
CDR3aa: CASSLLVEETSNQPQHF
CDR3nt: TGTGCTAGCAGCCTATTAGTCGAGGAAACGTCCAATCAGCCCCAGCATTTT

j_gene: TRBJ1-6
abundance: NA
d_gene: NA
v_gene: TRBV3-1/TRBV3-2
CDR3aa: CASSQIPGGSPLHF
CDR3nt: TGTGCCAGCAGCCAAATCCCGGGAGGGTCACCCCTCCACTTT

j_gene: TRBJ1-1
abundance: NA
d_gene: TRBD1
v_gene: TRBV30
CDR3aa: CAWSVPRDRGLREAFF
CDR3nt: TGTGCCTGGAGTGTCCCCCGGGACAGGGGACTCCGAGAAGCTTTCTTT

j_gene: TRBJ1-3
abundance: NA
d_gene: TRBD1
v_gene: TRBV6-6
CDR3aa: CASSRDRAGNTIYF
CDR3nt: TGTGCCAGCAGCCGGGACAGGGCCGGAAACACCATATATTTT

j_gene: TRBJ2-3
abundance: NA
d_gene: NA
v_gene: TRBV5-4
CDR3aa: CASSSQGSADTQYF
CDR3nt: TGTGCCAGCAGCTCCCAGGGATCTGCAGATACGCAGTATTTT

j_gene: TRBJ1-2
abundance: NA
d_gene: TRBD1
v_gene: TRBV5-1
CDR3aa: CASSLEPTGAVFYGYTF
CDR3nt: TGCGCCAGCAGCTTGGAACCTACAGGGGCGGTCTTCTATGGCTACACCTTC

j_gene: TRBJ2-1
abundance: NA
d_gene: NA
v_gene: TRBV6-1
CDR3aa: CASSELGGTTSYNEQFF
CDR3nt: TGTGCCAGCAGTGAACTAGGGGGAACTACGTCCTACAATGAGCAGTTCTTC

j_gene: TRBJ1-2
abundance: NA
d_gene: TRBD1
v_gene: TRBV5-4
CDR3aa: CASSSTGAGGYTF
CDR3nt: TGTGCCAGCAGCTCGACAGGGGCGGGAGGCTACACCTTC

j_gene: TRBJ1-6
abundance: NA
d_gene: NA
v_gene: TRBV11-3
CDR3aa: CASSLGQPNSPLHF
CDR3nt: TGTGCCAGCAGCTTAGGACAGCCGAATTCACCCCTCCACTTT

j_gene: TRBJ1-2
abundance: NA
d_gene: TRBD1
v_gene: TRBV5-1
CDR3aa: CASSMTGGGYTF
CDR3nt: TGCGCCAGCAGCATGACAGGGGGCGGCTACACCTTC

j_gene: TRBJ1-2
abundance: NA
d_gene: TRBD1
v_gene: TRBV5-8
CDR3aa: CASSPQGAQGYTF
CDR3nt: TGTGCCAGCAGCCCGCAGGGGGCGCAGGGCTACACCTTC

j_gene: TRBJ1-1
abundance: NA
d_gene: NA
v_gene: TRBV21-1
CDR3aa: CASSKSLQGPSPDTEAFF
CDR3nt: TGTGCCAGCAGCAAAAGTCTACAGGGACCCTCCCCGGACACTGAAGCTTTCTTT

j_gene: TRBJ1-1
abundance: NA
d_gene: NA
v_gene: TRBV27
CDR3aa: CASSSGQNTEAFF
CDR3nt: TGTGCCAGCAGTTCTGGACAGAACACTGAAGCTTTCTTT

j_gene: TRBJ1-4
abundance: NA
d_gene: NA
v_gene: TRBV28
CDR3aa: CASSLYGLLGGGNEKLFF
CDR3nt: TGTGCCAGCAGTTTATACGGGCTTTTAGGCGGGGGCAATGAAAAACTGTTTTTT

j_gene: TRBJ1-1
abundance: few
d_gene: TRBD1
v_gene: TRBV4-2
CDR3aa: CASSPKGGRGVNTEAFF
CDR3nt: TGTGCCAGCAGCCCCAAGGGAGGCAGGGGGGTGAACACTGAAGCTTTCTTT

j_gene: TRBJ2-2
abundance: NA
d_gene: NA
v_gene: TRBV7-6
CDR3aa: CASSFRVQGPTGELFF
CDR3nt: TGTGCCAGCAGCTTTAGGGTCCAGGGGCCCACCGGGGAGCTGTTTTTT

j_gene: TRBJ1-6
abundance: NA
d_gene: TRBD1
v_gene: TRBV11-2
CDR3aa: CASSSAGTGRDSPLHF
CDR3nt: TGTGCCAGCAGCTCCGCCGGGACAGGGAGGGATTCACCCCTCCACTTT

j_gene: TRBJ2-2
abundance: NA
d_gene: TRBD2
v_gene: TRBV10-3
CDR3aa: CAISESGSGVAGELFF
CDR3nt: TGTGCCATCAGTGAGTCTGGGAGCGGGGTTGCCGGGGAGCTGTTTTTT

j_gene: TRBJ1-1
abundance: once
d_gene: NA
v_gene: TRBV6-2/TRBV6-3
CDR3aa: CASSSPGGVLWDTEAFF
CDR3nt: TGTGCCAGCAGTTCCCCGGGGGGAGTATTATGGGACACTGAAGCTTTCTTT

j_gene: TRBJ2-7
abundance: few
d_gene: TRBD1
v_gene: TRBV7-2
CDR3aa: CASSLGQAPDEQYF
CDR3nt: TGTGCCAGCAGCCTCGGACAGGCCCCCGACGAGCAGTACTTC

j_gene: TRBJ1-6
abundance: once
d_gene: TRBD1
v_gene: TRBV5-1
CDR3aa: CASSFSDRFGPPLHF
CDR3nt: TGCGCCAGCAGCTTCTCGGACAGGTTCGGCCCACCCCTCCACTTT

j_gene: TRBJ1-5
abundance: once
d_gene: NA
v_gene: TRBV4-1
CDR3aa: CASSQVGRRGGGYQPQHF
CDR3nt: TGCGCCAGCAGCCAAGTGGGAAGGCGGGGGGGAGGGTATCAGCCCCAGCATTTT

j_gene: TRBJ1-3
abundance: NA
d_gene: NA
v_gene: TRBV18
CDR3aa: CASSPDLEGNTIYF
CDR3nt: TGTGCCAGCTCTCCAGACCTGGAGGGAAACACCATATATTTT

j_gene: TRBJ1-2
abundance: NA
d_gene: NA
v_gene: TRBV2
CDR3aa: CASSEPARGNYGYTF
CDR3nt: TGTGCCAGCAGTGAACCCGCGAGGGGGAACTATGGCTACACCTTC

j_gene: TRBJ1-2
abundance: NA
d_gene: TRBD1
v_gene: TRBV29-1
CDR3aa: CSVESGQMFNYGYTF
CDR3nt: TGCAGCGTAGAATCGGGACAGATGTTTAACTATGGCTACACCTTC

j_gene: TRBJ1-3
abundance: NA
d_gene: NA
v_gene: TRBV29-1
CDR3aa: CSVELQFSGNTIYF
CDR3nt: TGCAGCGTTGAATTACAGTTCTCTGGAAACACCATATATTTT

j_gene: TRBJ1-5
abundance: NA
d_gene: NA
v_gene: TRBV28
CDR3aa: CASSFRGFGNQPQHF
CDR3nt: TGTGCCAGCAGTTTCCGGGGGTTCGGGAATCAGCCCCAGCATTTT

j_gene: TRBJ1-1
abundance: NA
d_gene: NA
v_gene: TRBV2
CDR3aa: CASRDSGGTEAFF
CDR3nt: TGTGCCAGCAGGGACTCCGGGGGCACTGAAGCTTTCTTT

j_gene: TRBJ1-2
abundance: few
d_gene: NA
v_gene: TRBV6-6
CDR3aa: CASSPTSRGYTF
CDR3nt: TGTGCCAGCAGTCCAACATCCAGGGGCTACACCTTC

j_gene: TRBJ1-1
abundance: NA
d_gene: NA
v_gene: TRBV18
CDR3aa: CASSPGSANTEAFF
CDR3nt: TGTGCCAGCTCACCCGGGAGTGCGAACACTGAAGCTTTCTTT

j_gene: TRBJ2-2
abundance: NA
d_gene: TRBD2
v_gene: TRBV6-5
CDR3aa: CGSGRNTGELFF
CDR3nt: TGTGGGAGCGGGAGGAACACCGGGGAGCTGTTTTTT

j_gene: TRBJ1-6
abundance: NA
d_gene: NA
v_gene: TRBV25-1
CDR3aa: CASSLSSRSGYNSPLHF
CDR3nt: TGTGCCAGCAGCCTTAGCTCCCGTTCTGGCTATAATTCACCCCTCCACTTT

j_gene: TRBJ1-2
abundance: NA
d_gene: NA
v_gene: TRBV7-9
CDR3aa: CASSSNAIGASGYTF
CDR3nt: TGTGCCAGCAGTTCGAACGCTATAGGGGCCAGTGGCTACACCTTC

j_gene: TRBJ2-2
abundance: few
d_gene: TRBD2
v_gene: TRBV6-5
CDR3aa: CASGLAGINTGELFF
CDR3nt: TGTGCCAGCGGACTAGCGGGAATAAACACCGGGGAGCTGTTTTTT

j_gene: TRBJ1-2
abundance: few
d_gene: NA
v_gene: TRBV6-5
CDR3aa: CASSYSIGDTIYGYTF
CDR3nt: TGTGCCAGCAGTTACTCGATTGGGGACACAATCTATGGCTACACCTTC

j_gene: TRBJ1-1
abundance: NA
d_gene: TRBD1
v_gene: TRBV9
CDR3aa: CASSVTSGGAGNEAFF
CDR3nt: TGTGCCAGCAGCGTAACTTCAGGGGGCGCGGGTAATGAAGCTTTCTTT

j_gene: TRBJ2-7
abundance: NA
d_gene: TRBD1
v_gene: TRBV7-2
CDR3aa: CASSIGGQLYYEQYF
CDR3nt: TGTGCCAGCAGCATAGGGGGACAGCTTTATTACGAGCAGTACTTC

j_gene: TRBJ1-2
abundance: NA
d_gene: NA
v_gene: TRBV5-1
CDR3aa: CASSLTGGNYGYTF
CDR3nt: TGCGCCAGCAGCTTGACAGGCGGTAACTATGGCTACACCTTC

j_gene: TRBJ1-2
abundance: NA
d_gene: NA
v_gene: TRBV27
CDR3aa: CASSLQGSNYGYTF
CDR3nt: TGTGCCAGCAGTTTACAGGGTTCTAACTATGGCTACACCTTC

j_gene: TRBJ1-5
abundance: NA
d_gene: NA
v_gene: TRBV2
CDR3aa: CASSELAWRLSYSNQPQHF
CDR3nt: TGTGCCAGCAGTGAACTCGCCTGGCGGCTAAGTTATAGCAATCAGCCCCAGCATTTT

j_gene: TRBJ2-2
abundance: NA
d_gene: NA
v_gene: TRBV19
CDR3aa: CASTPLVATNTGELFF
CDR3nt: TGTGCCAGTACCCCGTTAGTAGCAACGAACACCGGGGAGCTGTTTTTT

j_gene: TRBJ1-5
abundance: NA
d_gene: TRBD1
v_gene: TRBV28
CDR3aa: CASSSGTGGYGNQPQHF
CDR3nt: TGTGCCAGCAGTTCAGGGACAGGGGGATACGGCAATCAGCCCCAGCATTTT

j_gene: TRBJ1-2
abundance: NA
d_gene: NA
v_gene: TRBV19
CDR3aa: CASIAGDYGYTF
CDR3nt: TGTGCCAGTATAGCAGGGGACTATGGCTACACCTTC

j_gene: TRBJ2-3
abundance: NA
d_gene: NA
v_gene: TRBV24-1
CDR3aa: CATSVGASDTQYF
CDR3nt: TGTGCCACCAGTGTTGGGGCTTCAGATACGCAGTATTTT

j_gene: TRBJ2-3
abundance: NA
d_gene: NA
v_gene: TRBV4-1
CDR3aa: CASSQERTTLSTYRQYF
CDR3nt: TGCGCCAGCAGCCAAGAGAGGACTACACTTAGCACTTACCGGCAGTATTTT

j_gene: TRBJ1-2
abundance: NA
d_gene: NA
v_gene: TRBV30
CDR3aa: CAWTRGDYGYTF
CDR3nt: TGTGCCTGGACGCGTGGAGACTATGGCTACACCTTC